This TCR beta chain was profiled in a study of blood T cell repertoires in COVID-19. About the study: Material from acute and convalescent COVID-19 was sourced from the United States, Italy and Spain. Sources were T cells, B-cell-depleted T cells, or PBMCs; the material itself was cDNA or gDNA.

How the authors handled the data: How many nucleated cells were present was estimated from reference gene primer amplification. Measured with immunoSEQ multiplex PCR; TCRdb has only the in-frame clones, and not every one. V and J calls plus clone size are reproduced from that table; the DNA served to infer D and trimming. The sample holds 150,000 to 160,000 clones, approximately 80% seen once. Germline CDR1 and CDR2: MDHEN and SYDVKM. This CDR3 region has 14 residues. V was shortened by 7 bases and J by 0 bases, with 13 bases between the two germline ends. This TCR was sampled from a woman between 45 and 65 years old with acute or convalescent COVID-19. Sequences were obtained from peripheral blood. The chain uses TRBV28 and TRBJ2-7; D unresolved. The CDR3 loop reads CASTRLSSSYEQYF. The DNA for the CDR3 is TGTGCCAGCACCCGTCTATCTAGCTCCTACGAGCAGTACTTC.